This TCR beta chain comes out of a study of OX40 agonist ivuxolimab in advanced cancers. For the study in its entirety: Ivuxolimab, which targeted the costimulatory receptor OX40 (CD134), was an agonistic, fully human IgG2 monoclonal antibody. Intravenous ivuxolimab was administered to patients every 2 weeks at six dose levels: 0.01, 0.1, 0.3, 1.5, 3 and 10 mg/kg. Of the 50 to 55 patients in dose escalation, 19 had hepatocellular carcinoma, approximately 15 had melanoma, 9 had renal cell carcinoma and 9 had head and neck cancer. In the dose-escalation cohort, 75% to 85% of patients were male, and the mean age was roughly 60 years with a range of roughly 23 to 79. Patients were allowed to have had prior anti-PD-1, anti-PD-L1 or anti-CTLA-4 therapy, and 40% of the dose-escalation patients had previously received checkpoint inhibitors. Three dose-escalation patients achieved partial responses, one with hepatocellular carcinoma and two with cutaneous melanoma. Peripheral TCRbeta sequencing was intended to test whether TCR sequence diversity was altered and clonal T-cell expansion was caused by ivuxolimab. The paper describes the monotherapy dose-escalation part (N ≈ 49 patients) of the phase I trial of ivuxolimab.

For sequencing of the TCRbeta CDR3 region, genomic DNA was extracted from the sorted cells. The immunoSEQ Assay was used to sequence the TCRbeta CDR3 regions. Held by TCRdb, this immuneACCESS table contains in-frame sequences only and omits some clones. Under half of the omission traces to an unresolved V gene where checked; the cause of the rest is unknown. The sample table holds some 86,000 clones, of which 85% to 90% were seen once. 6.5% of the sample comes from the top ten. Paper-wide results and their limitations: Which antigens the clonally expanded peripheral T cells were specific for was not determined. Low levels of normalized T-cell clonal expansion were also shown by some nonresponding patients. In the 0.1-3.0 mg/kg groups, partial responders were among the patients with the lowest normalized peripheral clonal expansion, particularly in CD8+ T cells. Clonal expansion of both CD4+ and CD8+ blood T cells was observed from baseline to week 6 at doses 0.1 to 3.0 mg/kg. After ivuxolimab, expanded clones were on average more numerous among CD8+ T cells than among CD4+ T cells.

As to this clone: The antigen it recognizes is unknown. No quality values exist for individual bases; no much larger clone is one base distant.

The trial excluded patients who had a history of autoimmune disease or who were on systemic immunosuppression. Peripheral blood for TCR sequencing was drawn from every dose cohort at baseline, at cycle 4 day 1 and at cycle 7 day 1. Samples came from an open-label, multicenter, first-in-human phase I dose-escalation trial of ivuxolimab. The trial enrolled adults with locally advanced or metastatic head and neck squamous cell, hepatocellular, melanoma or renal cell carcinoma. CD4+ and CD8+ T cells were sorted separately from peripheral blood before TCR sequencing. Including cysteine and phenylalanine, the CDR3 has 15 amino acids. Only the CDR3 part of the read is kept: 45 bases, read in frame from the first base. Trimming takes 1 base off V and 3 bases off J; junction bases not matched to a gene: 4. The CDR1 and CDR2 encoded by the germline V gene (reference sequence) are MNHEY and SMNVEV.

The sequences come from CD4+ or CD8+ T cells sorted from blood, collected in a trial of the OX40 agonist ivuxolimab. The receptor was isolated from an adult with an advanced solid tumor such as melanoma, head and neck, liver or kidney cancer. This sequence uses TRBV27 and TRBJ2-7; 9 nucleotides in the junction match TRBD2. DNA sequence: TGTGCCAGCAGTTTATATGGGACTAGCCGCTACGAGCAGTACTTC. Translated, this gives CASSLYGTSRYEQYF.